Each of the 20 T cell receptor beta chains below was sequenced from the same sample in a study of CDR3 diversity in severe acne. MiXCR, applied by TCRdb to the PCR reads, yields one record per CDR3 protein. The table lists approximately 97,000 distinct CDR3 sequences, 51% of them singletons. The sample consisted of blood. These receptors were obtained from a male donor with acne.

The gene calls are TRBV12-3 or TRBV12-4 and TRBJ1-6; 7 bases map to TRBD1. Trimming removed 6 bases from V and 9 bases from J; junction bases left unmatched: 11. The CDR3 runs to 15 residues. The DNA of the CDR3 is TGTGCCAGCAGCCAATTACAGGGGAATGGTTCACCCCTCCACTTT. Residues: CASSQLQGNGSPLHF.

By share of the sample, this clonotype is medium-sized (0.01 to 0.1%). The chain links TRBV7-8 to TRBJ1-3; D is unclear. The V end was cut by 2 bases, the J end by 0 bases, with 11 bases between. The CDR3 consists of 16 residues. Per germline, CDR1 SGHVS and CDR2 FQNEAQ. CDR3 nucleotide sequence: TGTGCCAGCAGCTTATTAGGTGCCCTCTCTGGAAACACCATATATTTT. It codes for CASSLLGALSGNTIYF.

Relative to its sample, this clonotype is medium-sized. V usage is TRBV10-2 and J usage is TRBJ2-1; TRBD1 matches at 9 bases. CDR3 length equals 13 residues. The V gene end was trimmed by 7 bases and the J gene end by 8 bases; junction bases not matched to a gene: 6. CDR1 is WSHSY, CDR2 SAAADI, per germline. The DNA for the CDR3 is TGCGCCAGCAATTATGACAGGGGGGATGAGCAGTTCTTC. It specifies CASNYDRGDEQFF.

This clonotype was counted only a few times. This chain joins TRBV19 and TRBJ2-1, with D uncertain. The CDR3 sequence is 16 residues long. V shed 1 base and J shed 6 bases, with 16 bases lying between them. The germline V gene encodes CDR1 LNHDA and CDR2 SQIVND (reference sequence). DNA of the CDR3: TGTGCCAGTAGTATAGGGTGGAGAGATCACTCCAATGAGCAGTTCTTC. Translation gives CASSIGWRDHSNEQFF.

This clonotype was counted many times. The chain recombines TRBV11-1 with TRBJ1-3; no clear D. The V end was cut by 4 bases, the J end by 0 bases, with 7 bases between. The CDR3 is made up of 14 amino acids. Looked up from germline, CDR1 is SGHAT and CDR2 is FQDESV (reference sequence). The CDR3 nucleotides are TGTGCCAGCAGCTACGGATACTCTGGAAACACCATATATTTT. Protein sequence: CASSYGYSGNTIYF.

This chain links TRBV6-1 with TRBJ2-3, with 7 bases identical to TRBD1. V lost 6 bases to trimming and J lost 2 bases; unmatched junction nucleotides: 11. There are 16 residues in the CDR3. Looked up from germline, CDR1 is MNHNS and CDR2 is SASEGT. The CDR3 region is CASSGRRGLVTDTQYF. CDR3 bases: TGTGCCAGCAGCGGACGAAGGGGGCTCGTCACAGATACGCAGTATTTT.

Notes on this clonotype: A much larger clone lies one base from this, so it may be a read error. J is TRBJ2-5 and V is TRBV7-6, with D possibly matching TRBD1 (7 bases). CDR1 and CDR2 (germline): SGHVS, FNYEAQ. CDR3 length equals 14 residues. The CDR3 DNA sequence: TGTGCCAGCAGCATGCGACAGGGAGGTGAGACCCAGTGCTTC. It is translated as CASSMRQGGETQCF.

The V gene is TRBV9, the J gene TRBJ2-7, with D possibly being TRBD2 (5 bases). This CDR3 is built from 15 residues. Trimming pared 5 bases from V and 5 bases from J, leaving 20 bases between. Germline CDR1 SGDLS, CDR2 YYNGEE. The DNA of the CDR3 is TGTGCCAGCAGTTTGCCTCCACTGGGTAGCGACGAGCAGTACTTC. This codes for CASSLPPLGSDEQYF.

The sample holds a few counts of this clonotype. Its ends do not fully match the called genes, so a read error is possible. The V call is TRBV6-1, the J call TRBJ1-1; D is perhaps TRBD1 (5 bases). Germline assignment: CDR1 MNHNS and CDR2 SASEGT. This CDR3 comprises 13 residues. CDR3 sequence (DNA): TGTGCCAGCAGCGAAGACAGTTTCGCTGAAGCTTTCTTT. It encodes CASSEDSFAEAFF.

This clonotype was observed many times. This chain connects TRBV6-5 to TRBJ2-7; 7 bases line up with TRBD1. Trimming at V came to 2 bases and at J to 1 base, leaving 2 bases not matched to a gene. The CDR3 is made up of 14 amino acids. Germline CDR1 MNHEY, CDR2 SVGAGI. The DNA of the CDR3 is TGTGCCAGCAGTTACCGGGACAGTTCCTACGAGCAGTACTTC. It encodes CASSYRDSSYEQYF.

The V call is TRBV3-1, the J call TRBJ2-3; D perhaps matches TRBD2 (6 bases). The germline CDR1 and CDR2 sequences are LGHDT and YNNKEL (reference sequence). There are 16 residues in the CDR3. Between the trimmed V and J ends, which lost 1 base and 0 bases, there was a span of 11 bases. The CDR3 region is CASSQGELASTDTQYF. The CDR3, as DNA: TGTGCCAGCAGCCAAGGGGAACTAGCTAGCACAGATACGCAGTATTTT.

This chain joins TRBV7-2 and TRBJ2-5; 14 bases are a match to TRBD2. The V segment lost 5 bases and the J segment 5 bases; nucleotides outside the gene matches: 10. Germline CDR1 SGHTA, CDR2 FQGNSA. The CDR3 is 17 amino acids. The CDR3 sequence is CASSTRTGLAGAETQYF. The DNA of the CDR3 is TGTGCCAGCAGCACCCGAACGGGACTAGCGGGAGCGGAGACCCAGTACTTC. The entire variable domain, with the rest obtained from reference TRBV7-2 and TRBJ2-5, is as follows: GAGVSQSPSNKVTEKGKDVELRCDPISGHTALYWYRQSLGQGLEFLIYFQGNSAPDKSGLPSDRFSAERTGGSVSTLTIQRTQQEDSAVYLCASSTRTGLAGAETQYFGPGTRLLVL.

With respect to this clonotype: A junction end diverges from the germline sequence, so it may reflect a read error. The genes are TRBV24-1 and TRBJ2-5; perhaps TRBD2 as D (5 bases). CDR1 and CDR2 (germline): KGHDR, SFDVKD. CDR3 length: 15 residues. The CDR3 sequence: CATSEGGSYHETQYF. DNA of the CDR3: TGTGCCACCAGTGAGGGCGGGTCCTACCACGAGACCCAGTACTTC.

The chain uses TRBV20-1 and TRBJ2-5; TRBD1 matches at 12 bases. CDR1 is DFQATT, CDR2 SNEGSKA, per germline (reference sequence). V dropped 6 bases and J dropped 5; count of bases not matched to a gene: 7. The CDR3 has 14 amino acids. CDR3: CSATGDRGRETQYF. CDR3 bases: TGCAGTGCCACGGGGGACAGGGGGCGGGAGACCCAGTACTTC.

CDR3 in amino acids: CASSLVSGPETQYF. The CDR3 coding sequence is TGTGCCAGCAGCTTGGTTTCCGGGCCCGAGACCCAGTACTTC. The V gene is TRBV7-2, the J gene TRBJ2-5; no reliable D call. The CDR3 has 14 amino acids. With 3 bases removed from V and 5 bases from J, the gap between germline ends came to 13 bases. Germline V lookup: CDR1 SGHTA, CDR2 FQGNSA.

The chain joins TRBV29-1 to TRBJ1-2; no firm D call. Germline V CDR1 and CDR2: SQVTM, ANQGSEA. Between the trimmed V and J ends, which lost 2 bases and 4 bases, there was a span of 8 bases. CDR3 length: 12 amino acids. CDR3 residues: CSVEWGSYGYTF. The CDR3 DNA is TGCAGCGTTGAATGGGGTTCCTATGGCTACACCTTC.

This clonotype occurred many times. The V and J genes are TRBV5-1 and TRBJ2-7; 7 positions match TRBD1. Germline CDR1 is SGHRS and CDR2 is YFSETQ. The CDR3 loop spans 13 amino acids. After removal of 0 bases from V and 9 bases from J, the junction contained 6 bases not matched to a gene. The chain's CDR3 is CASSLVGQGVQYF. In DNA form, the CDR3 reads TGCGCCAGCAGCTTGGTGGGGCAGGGGGTGCAGTACTTC. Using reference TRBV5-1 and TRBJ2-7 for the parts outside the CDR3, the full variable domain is KAGVTQTPRYLIKTRGQQVTLSCSPISGHRSVSWYQQTPGQGLQFLFEYFSETQRNKGNFPGRFSGRQFSNSRSEMNVSTLELGDSALYLCASSLVGQGVQYFGPGTRLTVT.

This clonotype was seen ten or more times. CDR3 nucleotides: TGTGCCAGCAGCTTAGGTGCGGGGAATTCACCCCTCCACTTT. This gives the protein CASSLGAGNSPLHF. The chain couples TRBV11-1 to TRBJ1-6; D ambiguous. CDR1 SGHAT and CDR2 FQDESV come from the germline V gene (reference sequence). The CDR3 runs 14 residues. Trimming stripped 1 base from V and 7 bases from J, with 8 bases between.

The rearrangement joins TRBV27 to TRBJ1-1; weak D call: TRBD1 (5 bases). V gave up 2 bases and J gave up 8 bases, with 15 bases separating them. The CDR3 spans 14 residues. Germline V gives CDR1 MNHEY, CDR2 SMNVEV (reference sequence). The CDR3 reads CASSLSGARPEAFF. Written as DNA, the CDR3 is TGTGCCAGCAGTTTAAGTGGGGCGCGACCCGAAGCTTTCTTT.

CDR3: CASSLGRSPTDTQYF. Here the CDR3 DNA reads TGTGCCAGCAGCTTAGGGAGGTCTCCCACAGATACGCAGTATTTT. This rearrangement joins TRBV11-2 to TRBJ2-3; possibly TRBD2 for D (5 bases). Per germline, CDR1 SGHAT and CDR2 FQNNGV. V lost 1 base to trimming and J lost 2 bases, with 10 bases between them. The CDR3 covers 15 residues.